Sequencing of this T cell receptor (beta chain) was carried out in a study of blood T cell repertoires in COVID-19. Study at large: T cells, B-cell-depleted T cells, or PBMCs supplied cDNA or gDNA.

In the source study's methods: The assay estimated nucleated cells by amplifying reference gene primers. The assay was immunoSEQ multiplex PCR, and TCRdb's table has in-frame clones only and misses some. For V, J and clone size, that table is used; D and trimming come from the DNA. The table records approximately 70,000 clones, roughly 73% of them present only once. CDR3 length equals 15 residues. V was clipped by 6 bases and J by 3 bases; unmatched bases: 9. Germline V gene lookup returns CDR1 SGHTA and CDR2 FQGTGA. This sequence was found in an older woman with acute or convalescent COVID-19. Sequenced: peripheral blood. V and J are TRBV7-3 and TRBJ2-7, with TRBD1 identical over 9 bases. The CDR3 loop is CASSRTGTGYYEQYF. CDR3 nucleotides: TGTGCCAGCAGTCGAACCGGGACAGGGTACTACGAGCAGTACTTC. Combining the CDR3 with reference TRBV7-3 and TRBJ2-7 gives the whole variable domain GAGVSQTPSNKVTEKGKYVELRCDPISGHTALYWYRQSLGQGPEFLIYFQGTGAADDSGLPNDRFFAVRPEGSVSTLKIQRTERGDSAVYLCASSRTGTGYYEQYFGPGTRLTVT.